A single T cell receptor beta chain is shown here with its context. The specificity of this receptor is unknown. Qualities for individual bases were not recorded, and no much larger clone is one base off. The junction carries 14 bases between V and J, which are trimmed by 2 bases and 4 bases respectively. Via the germline V gene, CDR1 is SQVTM and CDR2 ANQGSEA. The CDR3, from cysteine to phenylalanine, totals 14 residues. The DNA shown is the 42-base CDR3, in frame from base 1. This sample was included in a study of T cells in tuberculosis (dated 2018 in TCRdb). Regarding the research as a whole: The study combined CD1B tetramers and high-throughput TCR immunosequencing to characterize T cells specific for the mycobacterial lipid antigen glucose monomycolate (GMM). With ten or so people per group, a South African clinical cohort compared IGRA-negative adolescents, IGRA-positive adolescents with latent tuberculosis, and adults with active tuberculosis. PBMC from active tuberculosis patients were archived either before standard anti-tuberculosis treatment began or within 7 days of its start. The investigation overall reported the following: With the diverse GMM-specific repertoire as input, a classifier achieved around 90% accuracy (AUROC 0.90), whereas GEM motif frequencies as input gave around 69% accuracy. Clinical samples were selected based on which cryopreserved specimens were available, and the active tuberculosis cases were adults whereas the controls were adolescents. Active tuberculosis TCR-alpha repertoires showed smaller mean NN-distances to GMM-specific TCRs than IGRA-negative controls, suggesting clonal expansion of these TCRs. Smaller NN-distances were partly driven by shorter CDR3-alpha lengths in active tuberculosis patients, and statistical significance was not reached for the TCR-beta difference.

The time point label, read with the paper, signifies: new active TB diagnosis, blood taken before or within 7 days of starting treatment. The active tuberculosis patients were newly diagnosed, HIV-seronegative South African adults aged 18 years or older. Confirmation of active tuberculosis was based on positive sputum smear microscopy and/or a positive M. tuberculosis culture. Immunosequencing was performed on unsorted cryopreserved PBMC and covered around 100,000 T cells per clinical donor on average. TCR libraries were generated with the immunoSEQ multiplex PCR assay, using TCR-beta and/or TCR-alpha/delta assays for each sample. The Illumina high-throughput platform was used to sequence the amplified TCR libraries. The paper's data handling went like this. Clustering and dimensionality reduction relied on pairwise TCRdist distances among GMM-specific receptors from T cells that were either sorted ex vivo or expanded in vitro. Each clinical repertoire received a mean NN-distance score, defined as the average TCRdist to the nearest 10% of tetramer-positive reference sequences. To compute GEM TCR motif frequency, the fraction of unique TCRs matching known GEM sequences by V/J usage and CDR3 length was calculated. Active tuberculosis was classified by linear discriminant analysis with leave-one-out cross-validation, implemented in scikit-learn. TCRdb retrieved this table from immuneACCESS and kept in-frame rearrangements only. Not all clones are present; in checked studies, unresolved V genes account for under half, and no reason is known for the remainder. D and trimming come from the DNA, and the V and J calls and clone size come from that table. Within this sample are about 49,000 clones, with about 96% of them counted one time only. 1.4% of the sample comes from the top ten.

Sequenced here: PBMCs, sampled at tuberculosis diagnosis. This receptor chain uses TRBV29-1 and TRBJ1-1; the D gene assignment is ambiguous. This TCR was recovered from an adult with tuberculosis. The CDR3 reads CSVEMAGASTEAFF. The DNA is TGCAGCGTTGAAATGGCGGGAGCTAGCACTGAAGCTTTCTTT.